The clone carrying this T cell receptor beta chain appeared a single time. Antigen: not known. The same CDR3 also results from other DNA sequences found in this sample. The data were obtained in a study of shared clonotypes between healthy human individuals. The germline CDR1 and CDR2 sequences are MNHEY and SMNVEV (reference sequence). The V end lost 6 bases, the J end lost 0 bases, and 9 bases lay between the germline ends. The CDR3 contains 14 residues. Everyone who donated was a Caucasian adult who lived in Nashville, Tennessee. Overall study findings and caveats: Around 5.4% of naive CD4 clonotypes were common to a few donors. What naive subsets generally showed was a larger estimated richness than memory subsets showed. Represented diversity, genetic and exposure-history alike, was limited by few donors.

Libraries were prepared by immunoSEQ multiplex PCR; TCRdb keeps only in-frame clonotypes and omits some of them. The sample lists 780,000 or so clones, 72% occurring once. This receptor was taken from a woman between 25 and 40 years old in good health. V and J are TRBV27 and TRBJ2-1, with unresolved D. Sequencing used memory CD4+ T cells sorted from blood. As for subset: CD45RA-negative fraction. The CDR3 sequence is CASSRLPSYNEQFF. CDR3 coding DNA: TGTGCCAGCAGCCGACTCCCCTCCTACAATGAGCAGTTCTTC.